This TCR beta chain was sequenced for a study of control samples from healthy donors and cancer patients. Sequenced by immunoSEQ multiplex PCR; TCRdb stores in-frame clones only, minus some. In the table there are about 130,000 clones, about 92% of which are singletons. The germline gives CDR1 LGHNA, CDR2 YSLEER. Trimming cost V 5 bases and J 4 bases, with 8 bases left between them. CDR3 length equals 12 residues. The sequenced sample was PBMCs. This chain connects TRBV4-3 to TRBJ1-2, with no clear D. This sequence was found in a man aged 50 to 59 with head and neck cancer. The DNA of the CDR3 is TGCGCCAGCAGCAAGGGAGGCTATGGCTACACCTTC. Protein: CASSKGGYGYTF.